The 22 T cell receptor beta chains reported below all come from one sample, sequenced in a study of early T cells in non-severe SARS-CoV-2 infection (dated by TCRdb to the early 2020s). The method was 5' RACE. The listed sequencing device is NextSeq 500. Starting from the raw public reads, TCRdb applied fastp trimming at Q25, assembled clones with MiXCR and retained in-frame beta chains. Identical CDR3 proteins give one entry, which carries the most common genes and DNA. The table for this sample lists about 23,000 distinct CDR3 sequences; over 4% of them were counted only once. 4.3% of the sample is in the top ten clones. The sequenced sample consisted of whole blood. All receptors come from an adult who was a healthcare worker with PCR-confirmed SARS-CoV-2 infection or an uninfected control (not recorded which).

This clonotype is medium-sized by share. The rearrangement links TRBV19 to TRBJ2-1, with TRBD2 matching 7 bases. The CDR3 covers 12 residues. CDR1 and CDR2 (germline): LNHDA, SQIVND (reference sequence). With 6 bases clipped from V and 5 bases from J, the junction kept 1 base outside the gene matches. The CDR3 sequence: CASSGGNNEQFF. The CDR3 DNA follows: TGTGCCAGTAGCGGGGGGAACAATGAGCAGTTCTTC.

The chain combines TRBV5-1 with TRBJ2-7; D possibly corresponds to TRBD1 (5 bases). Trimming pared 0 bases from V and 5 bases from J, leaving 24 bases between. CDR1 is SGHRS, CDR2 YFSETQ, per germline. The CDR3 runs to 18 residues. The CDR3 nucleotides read TGCGCCAGCAGCTTGGCACCCGAACTCTTGGGGCGAGGCCACGAGCAGTACTTC. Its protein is CASSLAPELLGRGHEQYF.

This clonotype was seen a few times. In DNA form, the CDR3 reads TGTGCCAGCAGACGGACCGCATTTAATTCACCCCTCCACTTT. Protein: CASRRTAFNSPLHF. The gene calls are TRBV7-6 and TRBJ1-6; D uncertain. The V end was cut by 6 bases, the J end by 6 bases, with 12 bases between. Per the germline V gene, CDR1 is SGHVS and CDR2 is FNYEAQ. There are 14 residues in the CDR3.

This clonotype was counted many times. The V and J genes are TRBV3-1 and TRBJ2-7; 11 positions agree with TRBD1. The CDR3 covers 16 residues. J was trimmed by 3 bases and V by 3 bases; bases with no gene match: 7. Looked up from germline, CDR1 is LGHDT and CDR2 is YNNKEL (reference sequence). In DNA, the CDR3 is TGTGCCAGCAGCCACGGGACAGGGGGTATTTACTACGAGCAGTACTTC. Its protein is CASSHGTGGIYYEQYF.

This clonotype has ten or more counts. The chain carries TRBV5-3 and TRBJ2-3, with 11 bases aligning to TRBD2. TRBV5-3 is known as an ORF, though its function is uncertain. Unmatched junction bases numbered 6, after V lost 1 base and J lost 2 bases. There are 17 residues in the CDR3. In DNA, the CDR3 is TGTGCCAGAAGCTTGAGGCTAGCGGGGGGTTACACAGATACGCAGTATTTT. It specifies CARSLRLAGGYTDTQYF.

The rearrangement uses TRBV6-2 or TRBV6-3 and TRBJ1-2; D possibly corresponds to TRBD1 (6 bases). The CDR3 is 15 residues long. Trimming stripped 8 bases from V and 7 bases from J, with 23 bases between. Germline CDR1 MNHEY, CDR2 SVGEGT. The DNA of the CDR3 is TGTGCCAGCGGTACGCTAAACGTCGACAGGCGTGGCTACACCTTC. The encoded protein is CASGTLNVDRRGYTF.

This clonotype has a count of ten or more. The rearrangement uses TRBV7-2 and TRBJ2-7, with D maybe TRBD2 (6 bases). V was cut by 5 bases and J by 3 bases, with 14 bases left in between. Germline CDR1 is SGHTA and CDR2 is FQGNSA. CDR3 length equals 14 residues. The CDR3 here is CASSRDGTDYEQYF. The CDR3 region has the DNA TGTGCCAGCAGCCGGGACGGGACTGACTACGAGCAGTACTTC.

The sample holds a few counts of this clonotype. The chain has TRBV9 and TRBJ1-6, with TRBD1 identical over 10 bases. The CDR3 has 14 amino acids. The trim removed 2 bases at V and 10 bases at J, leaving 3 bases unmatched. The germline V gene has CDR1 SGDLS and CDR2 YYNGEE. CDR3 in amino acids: CASSVGQGVSPLHF. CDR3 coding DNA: TGTGCCAGCAGCGTCGGACAGGGGGTCTCACCCCTCCACTTT.

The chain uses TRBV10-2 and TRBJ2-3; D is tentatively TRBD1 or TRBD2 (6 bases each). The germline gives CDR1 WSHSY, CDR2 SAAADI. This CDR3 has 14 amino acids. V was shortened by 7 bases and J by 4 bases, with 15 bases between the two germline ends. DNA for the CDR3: TGCGCCAGCACTAGGGGGGAACAGGCAGATACGCAGTATTTT. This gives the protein CASTRGEQADTQYF.

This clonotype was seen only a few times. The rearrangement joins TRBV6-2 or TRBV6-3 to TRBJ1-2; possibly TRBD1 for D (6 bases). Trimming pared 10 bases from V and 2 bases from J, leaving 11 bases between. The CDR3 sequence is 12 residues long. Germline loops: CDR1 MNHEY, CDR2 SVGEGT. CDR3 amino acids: CATLDRNYGYTF. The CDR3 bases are TGTGCCACCCTGGACAGAAACTATGGCTACACCTTC.

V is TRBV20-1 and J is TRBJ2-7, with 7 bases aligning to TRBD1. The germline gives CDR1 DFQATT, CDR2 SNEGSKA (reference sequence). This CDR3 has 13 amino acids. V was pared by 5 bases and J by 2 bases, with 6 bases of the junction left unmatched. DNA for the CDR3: TGCAGTGCTCAAAGGACAGGTACCTACGAGCAGTACTTC. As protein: CSAQRTGTYEQYF.

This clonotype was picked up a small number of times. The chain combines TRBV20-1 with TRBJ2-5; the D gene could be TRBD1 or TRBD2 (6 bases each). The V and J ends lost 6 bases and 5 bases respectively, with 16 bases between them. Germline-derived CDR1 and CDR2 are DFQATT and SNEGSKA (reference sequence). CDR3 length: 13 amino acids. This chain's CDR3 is CSAPVGGRETQYF. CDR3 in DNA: TGCAGTGCGCCCGTAGGGGGGCGGGAGACCCAGTACTTC.

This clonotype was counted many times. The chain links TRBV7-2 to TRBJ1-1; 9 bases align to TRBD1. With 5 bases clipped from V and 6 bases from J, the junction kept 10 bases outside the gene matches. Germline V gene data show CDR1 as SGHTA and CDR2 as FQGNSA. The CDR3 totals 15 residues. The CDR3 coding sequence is TGTGCCAGCAGCCCAACAGGGGGCCGGGCCGCTGAAGCTTTCTTT. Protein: CASSPTGGRAAEAFF.

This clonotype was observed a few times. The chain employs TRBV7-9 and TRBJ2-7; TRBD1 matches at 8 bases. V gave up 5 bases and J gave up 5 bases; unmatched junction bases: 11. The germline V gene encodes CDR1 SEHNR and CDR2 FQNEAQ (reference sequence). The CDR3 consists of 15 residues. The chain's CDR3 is CASSPRTGTVHEQYF. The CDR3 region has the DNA TGTGCCAGCAGCCCTCGGACAGGGACCGTACACGAGCAGTACTTC.

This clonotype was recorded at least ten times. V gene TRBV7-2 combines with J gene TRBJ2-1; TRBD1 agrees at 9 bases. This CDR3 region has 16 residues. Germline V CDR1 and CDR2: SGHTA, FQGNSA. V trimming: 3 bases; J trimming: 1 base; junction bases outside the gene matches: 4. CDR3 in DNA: TGTGCCAGCAGCTTCCGGACAGGGGCGTCCTACAATGAGCAGTTCTTC. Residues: CASSFRTGASYNEQFF.

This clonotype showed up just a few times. The CDR3 reads CSARHRGGVGEKLFF. DNA of the CDR3: TGCAGTGCTAGACACCGAGGGGGAGTAGGCGAAAAACTGTTTTTT. J is TRBJ1-4 and V is TRBV20-1; tentatively, D is TRBD1 (6 bases). V was trimmed by 2 bases and J by 8 bases, leaving 18 bases between them. CDR1 DFQATT and CDR2 SNEGSKA come from the germline V gene (reference sequence). The CDR3 is 15 residues long.

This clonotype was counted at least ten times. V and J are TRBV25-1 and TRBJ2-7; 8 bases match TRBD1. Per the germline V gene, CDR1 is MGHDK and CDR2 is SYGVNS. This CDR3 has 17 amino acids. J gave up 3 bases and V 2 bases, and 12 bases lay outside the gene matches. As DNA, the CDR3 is TGTGCCAGCAGTGAAGGACAGGGTTCCCCTACGTACTACGAGCAGTACTTC. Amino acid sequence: CASSEGQGSPTYYEQYF.

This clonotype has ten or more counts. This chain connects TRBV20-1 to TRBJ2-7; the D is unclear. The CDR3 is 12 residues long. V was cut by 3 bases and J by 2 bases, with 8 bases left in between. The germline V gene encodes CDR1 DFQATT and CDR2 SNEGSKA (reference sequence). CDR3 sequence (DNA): TGCAGTGCTAGCACCGAGCCCTACGAGCAGTACTTC. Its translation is CSASTEPYEQYF.

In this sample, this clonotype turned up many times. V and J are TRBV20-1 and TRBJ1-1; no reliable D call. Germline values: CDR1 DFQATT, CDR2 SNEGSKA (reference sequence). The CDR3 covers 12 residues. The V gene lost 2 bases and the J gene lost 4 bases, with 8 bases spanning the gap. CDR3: CSARSWATEAFF. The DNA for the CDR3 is TGCAGTGCTAGATCCTGGGCCACTGAAGCTTTCTTT.

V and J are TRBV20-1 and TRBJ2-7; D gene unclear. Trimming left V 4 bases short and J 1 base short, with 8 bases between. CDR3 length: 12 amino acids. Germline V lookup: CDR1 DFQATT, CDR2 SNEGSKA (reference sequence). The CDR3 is CSANRASYEQYF. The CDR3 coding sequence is TGCAGTGCTAACCGGGCGTCCTACGAGCAGTACTTC.

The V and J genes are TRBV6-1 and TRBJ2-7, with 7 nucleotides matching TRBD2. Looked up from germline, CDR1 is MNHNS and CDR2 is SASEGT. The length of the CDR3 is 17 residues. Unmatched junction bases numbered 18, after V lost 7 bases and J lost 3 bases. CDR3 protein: CASTRGVERGDYYEQYF. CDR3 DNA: TGTGCCAGCACCAGAGGGGTGGAGCGGGGAGATTACTACGAGCAGTACTTC.

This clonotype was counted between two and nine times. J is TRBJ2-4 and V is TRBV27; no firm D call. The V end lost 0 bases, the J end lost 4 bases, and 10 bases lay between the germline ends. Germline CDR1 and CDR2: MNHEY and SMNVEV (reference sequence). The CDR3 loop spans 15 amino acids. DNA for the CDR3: TGTGCCAGCAGTTTATCCCCGGGCAGGAAAAACATTCAGTACTTC. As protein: CASSLSPGRKNIQYF.